A single sample gave rise to the 9 T cell receptor beta chains below, sequenced in a study of shared clonotypes between healthy human individuals. Assay used: immunoSEQ multiplex PCR; TCRdb lists only in-frame clones, some missing. Found here are 2 million to 3 million clones, 80% to 95% of them singletons; the top ten hold around 0.4%. Sequenced material: naive CD4+ T cells from PBMCs. Subset in this sample: CD45RA+ positively selected. These receptors were obtained from a man in his late teens or twenties in good health. Some clones in this sample may be carry-over from other donors' samples.

This rearrangement joins TRBV7-2 to TRBJ2-4; 11 nucleotides match TRBD1. The length of the CDR3 is 15 residues. The ends lost 5 bases at V and 8 bases at J; junction bases unmatched: 8. Germline values: CDR1 SGHTA, CDR2 FQGNSA. The chain's CDR3 is CASSPSGTGGYIQYF. CDR3 in DNA: TGTGCCAGCAGCCCCTCCGGGACAGGGGGTTACATTCAGTACTTC.

A remark on this clone: The junction departs from the called germline gene at one end, perhaps through a read error. This sequence joins TRBV27 and TRBJ2-1; 8 bases are shared with TRBD2. CDR1 is MNHEY, CDR2 SMNVEV, per germline (reference sequence). The CDR3 consists of 13 residues. The CDR3 DNA reads as TGTGCCAGCAGCCTACCGGGACTAGAACGGTGGGTCTTC. Its protein is CASSLPGLERWVF.

V gene TRBV7-6 combines with J gene TRBJ2-1; D not resolved. V lost 5 bases to trimming and J lost 5 bases, with 10 bases between them. Germline CDR1 and CDR2: SGHVS and FNYEAQ. The CDR3 sequence is 13 residues long. The CDR3 reads CASSPGRNNEQFF. CDR3 DNA: TGTGCCAGCAGCCCCGGACGGAACAATGAGCAGTTCTTC.

V and J are TRBV27 and TRBJ2-7; D uncertain. The CDR3 is 13 amino acids. Trimming took 7 bases from V and 3 from J, leaving 13 bases between them. Per germline, CDR1 MNHEY and CDR2 SMNVEV (reference sequence). This CDR3 reads CASIIQTDYEQYF. CDR3 in DNA: TGTGCCAGCATCATCCAGACCGACTACGAGCAGTACTTC.

Written as DNA, the CDR3 is TGTGCCAGCTCACTTAGCGGGAGCAACACCGGGGAGCTGTTTTTT. The encoded protein is CASSLSGSNTGELFF. The chain employs TRBV18 and TRBJ2-2, with 9 bases lining up with TRBD2. Trimming removed 4 bases from V and 2 bases from J; junction bases left unmatched: 2. This CDR3 contains 15 residues. Germline lookup yields CDR1 KGHSH and CDR2 LQKENI.

The J gene is TRBJ1-1, the V gene TRBV29-1; 7 nucleotides agree with TRBD1. The V gene's germline CDR1 is SQVTM and CDR2 ANQGSEA. Trimming at V came to 6 bases and at J to 3 bases, leaving 4 bases not matched to a gene. The CDR3 has 12 residues. The CDR3 spells CSVEQGHTEAFF. The CDR3 bases are TGCAGCGTGGAACAGGGGCACACTGAAGCTTTCTTT. The full variable domain, in which reference TRBV29-1 and TRBJ1-1 provide the parts outside the CDR3, is SAVISQKPSRDICQRGTSLTIQCQVDSQVTMMFWYRQQPGQSLTLIATANQGSEATYESGFVIDKFPISRPNLTFSTLTVSNMSPEDSSIYLCSVEQGHTEAFFGQGTRLTVV.

In the case of this clone: Other DNA sequences of this sample code for an identical CDR3. The chain combines TRBV30 with TRBJ1-4, with no clear D. This CDR3 is built from 11 residues. V lost 0 bases and J lost 8, with 4 bases in between. Germline CDR1 is GTSNPN and CDR2 is SVGIG (reference sequence). DNA for the CDR3: TGTGCCTGGAGTGTCCTCGAAAAACTGTTTTTT. It codes for CAWSVLEKLFF.

The chain employs TRBV5-1 and TRBJ2-2, with no clear D. The V gene's germline CDR1 is SGHRS and CDR2 YFSETQ. CDR3 length: 16 residues. V shed 0 bases and J shed 2 bases, with 11 bases lying between them. CDR3 residues: CASSLEESVNTGELFF. CDR3 DNA sequence: TGCGCCAGCAGCTTGGAGGAATCGGTAAACACCGGGGAGCTGTTTTTT.

The chain uses TRBV19 and TRBJ1-1; TRBD1 aligns across 7 bases. CDR3 length: 15 amino acids. J was trimmed by 1 base and V by 5 bases; bases with no gene match: 7. Per germline, CDR1 LNHDA and CDR2 SQIVND (reference sequence). The CDR3 sequence is CASSLNRGENTEAFF. The CDR3 bases are TGTGCCAGTAGTCTGAACAGGGGTGAGAACACTGAAGCTTTCTTT.